This T cell receptor beta chain was recorded in a study of shared clonotypes between healthy human individuals (dated by TCRdb to the early 2020s). Study-level background: A couple of women and a few men aged 18 to 49 years were included in the cohort. For each donor, CD4 naive and CD4 memory were each given three plates, CD8 naive was given two plates, and CD8 memory was given one plate. To estimate repertoire size and how much clonotypes are shared between individuals, the study performed deep sequencing of blood TCR repertoires from about five healthy adults. Libraries were prepared and TCR repertoires were sequenced by different laboratories using diverse techniques, in order to increase sequencing depth and limit assay-specific biases. Between about 0.94 and 8.9 billion PBMCs per donor were obtained by leukapheresis.

Overall results and qualifications from the work: Because the study included only a small number of donors, the genetic and exposure-history diversity represented was limited. Compared with non-shared clonotypes, the clonotypes found in all four sorted-subset donors had higher generation probabilities. Sampling was restricted to blood, and TCR repertoires in tissues likely differ from the TCR repertoires found in blood. Even with the large sequencing depth, rarefaction of the sorted-subset datasets indicated that sequencing was incomplete. Larger estimated clonotype richness was generally found for naive subsets than for memory subsets. Across four donors, approximately 4.9% of naive CD4, more than 3% of naive CD8, roughly 2.3% of memory CD4, and roughly 0.41% of memory CD8 clonotypes were shared. Pairwise subsampling indicated that sequencing depth was expected to affect the degree of clonotype sharing among donors.

The donors were healthy, HIV-negative adults with no recently reported acute infections or vaccinations. Only Caucasian adults living in Nashville, Tennessee, USA were represented among the donors. CD8 memory samples consisted of magnetically selected CD45RO+ cells combined with CCR7-negative CD45RA+ effector memory (TemRA) cells. Blood was collected by leukapheresis, and PBMCs were isolated by Ficoll-Histopaque density gradient centrifugation and then cryopreserved in liquid nitrogen vapor phase. Analytical flow cytometry was used to check the purity and quantity of each magnetically sorted T cell population. From each sorted fraction, genomic DNA was isolated and quantified by UV absorbance on a Nanodrop 2000c. The CDR3 runs 16 amino acids, cysteine and phenylalanine included. Of the read, only the CDR3 DNA is kept; its 48 bases are in frame from base 1. V trim: 0 bases; J trim: 8 bases; unmatched bases: 9. The germline V gene supplies CDR1 SGHTA and CDR2 FQGNSA.

TCR CDR3 regions were amplified from genomic DNA by multiplex PCR using the deep immunoSEQ assay. Extracted genomic DNA from each cell subset was distributed evenly across all wells of several immunoSEQ 96-well plates, and each plate was treated as a replicate. For sorted subsets, roughly 200 ng of genomic DNA, equivalent to 30,000 or so T cell genomes, went into each replicate PCR. Purified libraries were measured with a Qubit 3.0 fluorometer, size-checked on a Bioanalyzer 2100, and measured again with the KAPA Library Quantification kit. A separate single-read 150-cycle Illumina NextSeq 550 flow cell was used to sequence each immunoSEQ 96-well plate. As for how the authors treated the data: Because the immunoSEQ output included only junctional sequences and no quality scores, the filtering could not be the same as the filtering used for full-length reads. To assign V/J genes and CDR3, sequences were annotated using PyIR, a Python wrapper for IgBLAST v1.9, with IMGT germline references. Reads were filtered out if the reads had weak V/J assignments (E-value above 1e-6), no CDR3, stop codons, out-of-frame junctions, or ambiguous translated residues. A V3J clonotype was defined by an identical inferred V gene, J gene, and CDR3 amino acid sequence. Percentage overlap between repertoires was calculated by dividing the number of shared unique clonotypes by the size of the smaller repertoire. Richness of each repertoire was evaluated using RTK rarefaction, the Chao1 estimator, and Recon v2.1 estimates of unobserved clonotypes. Generation probabilities for all TCRbeta clonotypes obtained by the gDNA method from a handful of donors were computed using OLGA. In TCRdb, the immuneACCESS table is reduced to in-frame sequences with V and J assigned. These tables do not hold every clone; where another copy was compared, an unresolved V gene accounts for under half, and the others remain unexplained. The DNA was the basis for D and trimming; V, J and clone size are from that table. Here the sample has about 380,000 clones; 96% occur a single time. Of the sample, about 0.32% is held by the ten largest clones.

Worth noting for this clone: Its cognate antigen has yet to be identified. Within one base of it there is no much larger clone, and no base qualities were kept.

The sequenced sample was memory CD8+ T cells sorted from blood. The intended sense of this specimen's cell subset or site label: CD45RO+ cells pooled with CCR7-negative TemRA cells. The origin of this receptor is a young man in good health. Recombination connected TRBV7-2 to TRBJ1-2, with TRBD1 identical over 10 junction bases. The DNA sequence is as follows: TGTGCCAGCAGCTTAGCGTCGACAGGGGGCGCGTCGGGCTACACCTTC. This yields the protein CASSLASTGGASGYTF.